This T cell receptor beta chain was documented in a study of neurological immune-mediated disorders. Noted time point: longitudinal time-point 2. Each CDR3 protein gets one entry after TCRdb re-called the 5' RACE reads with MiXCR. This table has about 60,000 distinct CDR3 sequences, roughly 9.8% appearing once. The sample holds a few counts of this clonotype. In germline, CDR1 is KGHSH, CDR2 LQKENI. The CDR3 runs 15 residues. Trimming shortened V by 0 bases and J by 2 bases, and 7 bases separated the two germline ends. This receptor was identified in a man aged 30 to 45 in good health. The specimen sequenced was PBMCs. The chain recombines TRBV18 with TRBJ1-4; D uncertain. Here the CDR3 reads CASSPPTTTNEKLFF. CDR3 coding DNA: TGTGCCAGCTCACCACCGACAACTACTAATGAAAAACTGTTTTTT.